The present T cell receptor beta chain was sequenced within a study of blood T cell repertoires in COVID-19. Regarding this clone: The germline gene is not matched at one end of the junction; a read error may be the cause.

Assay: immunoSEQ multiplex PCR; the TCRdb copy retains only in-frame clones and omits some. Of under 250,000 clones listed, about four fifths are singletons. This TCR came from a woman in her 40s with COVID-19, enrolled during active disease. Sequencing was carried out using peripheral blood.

The chain's CDR3 is CASRLDSKIQYF. The CDR3 DNA sequence: TGCGCCAGCAGATTGGACTCGAAGATCCAGTACTTC. V is TRBV5-1 and J is TRBJ2-5, with a possible D match to TRBD2 (5 bases). The germline gives CDR1 SGHRS, CDR2 YFSETQ. The CDR3 consists of 12 residues.